The 8 T cell receptor beta chains below were found in one sample sequenced in a study of regulatory T cells in long-lasting Graves disease (dated by TCRdb to the early 2020s). Interpreted using the paper, the time point label stands for: persistent/refractory GD, antithyroid drugs over 5 years with positive TRAb. RNA was extracted from PBMCs in TRIzol for both TCR sequencing and RNA sequencing. Libraries were constructed by multiplex PCR. Sequencing instrument: Illumina HiSeq 4000. To build TCR beta libraries, CDR3 regions were amplified by Arm-PCR using iRepertoire HTBI primers. TCRdb handled the public reads itself, with Q25 trimming in fastp and clone calling in MiXCR, and kept productive beta chains. Rows matching on CDR3 protein sequence are summarized as one entry with the most common DNA and genes. This sample gives roughly 400,000 distinct CDR3 sequences in total; roughly a fifth of them show up just once. The ten top clones hold approximately 15% of the sample.

Sequenced material: peripheral blood mononuclear cells (PBMCs), taken when the disease was refractory, from a patient treated with antithyroid drugs. These receptor sequences come from a female donor with Graves disease.

The sample holds many counts of this clonotype. The chain combines TRBV2 with TRBJ1-1; 12 nucleotides match TRBD1. The CDR3 is made up of 14 amino acids. J was trimmed by 5 bases and V by 6 bases; bases with no gene match: 4. Per the germline V gene, CDR1 is SNHLY and CDR2 is FYNNEI. The CDR3 sequence is CASRGTGGRTEAFF. The CDR3 DNA sequence: TGTGCCAGCAGAGGGACAGGGGGCAGGACTGAAGCTTTCTTT.

As regards this clonotype: Just one base apart from a much larger clone, this may be a read error. The rearrangement joins TRBV12-3 or TRBV12-4 to TRBJ2-2; D may be TRBD1 (6 bases). CDR3 length: 15 amino acids. V was clipped by 4 bases and J by 1 base, with 10 bases between them. The CDR3 nucleotides are TGTGCCAGCAGTTGGCCACAGGGGAACACCGGGGAGCTGTTTTTT. Translation gives CASSWPQGNTGELFF.

In this sample, this clonotype turned up a few times. A read error may account for a junction end that differs from germline. The J gene is TRBJ1-3, the V gene TRBV6-1, with a weak D call TRBD1 (6 bases). The CDR3 is 14 amino acids. Germline values: CDR1 MNHNS, CDR2 SASEGT. CDR3 protein: CASTTSGGTNTVYF. The CDR3 DNA reads TGTGCCAGCACGACCAGCGGGGGCACGAACACCGTATATTTT.

This clonotype came up many times. The chain is built from TRBV2 and TRBJ1-2; no clear D gene. Trimming left V 2 bases short and J 1 base short, with 8 bases between. The CDR3 totals 14 residues. Germline V gene data show CDR1 as SNHLY and CDR2 as FYNNEI. The CDR3 coding sequence is TGTGCCAGCAGTGAATCAGGATTTAACTATGGCTACACCTTC. Residues: CASSESGFNYGYTF. Together with reference TRBV2 and TRBJ1-2, the CDR3 gives the full variable domain: EPEVTQTPSHQVTQMGQEVILRCVPISNHLYFYWYRQILGQKVEFLVSFYNNEISEKSEIFDDQFSVERPDGSNFTLKIRSTKLEDSAMYFCASSESGFNYGYTFGSGTRLTVV.

The chain combines TRBV29-1 with TRBJ2-7; 8 bases line up with TRBD1. Germline CDR1 and CDR2: SQVTM and ANQGSEA. Trimming cost V 7 bases and J 5 bases; bases outside gene matches: 10. The CDR3 totals 13 residues. CDR3 in DNA: TGCAGCGCTGGACAGGGACTCTCTAACGAGCAGTACTTC. The encoded protein is CSAGQGLSNEQYF.

V gene TRBV5-1 combines with J gene TRBJ2-2; TRBD2 might be the D (6 bases). The CDR3 runs 17 residues. V gave up 1 base and J gave up 3 bases, with 16 bases separating them. Germline V gene lookup returns CDR1 SGHRS and CDR2 YFSETQ. CDR3 nucleotides: TGCGCCAGCAGCTTGTGGAGGGTCCTCTGGGACACCGGGGAGCTGTTTTTT. Its translation is CASSLWRVLWDTGELFF.

This clonotype occurred many times. This rearrangement joins TRBV27 to TRBJ2-5; a possible D gene is TRBD1 (6 bases). The CDR3 runs 13 residues. Germline assignment: CDR1 MNHEY and CDR2 SMNVEV (reference sequence). V lost 6 bases, J lost 0 bases, and 8 bases lay in between. CDR3 sequence reads: CASSNRDQETQYF. The DNA of the CDR3 is TGTGCCAGCAGCAACAGGGACCAAGAGACCCAGTACTTC.

The V gene is TRBV7-8, the J gene TRBJ1-2; D perhaps matches TRBD1 (5 bases). Germline CDR1 reads SGHVS; CDR2 reads FQNEAQ. V lost 5 bases and J lost 6, with 13 bases in between. CDR3 length equals 13 residues. The CDR3 here is CASSPRGSDGYTF. The CDR3 coding sequence is TGTGCCAGCAGCCCCCGGGGGTCCGATGGCTACACCTTC.